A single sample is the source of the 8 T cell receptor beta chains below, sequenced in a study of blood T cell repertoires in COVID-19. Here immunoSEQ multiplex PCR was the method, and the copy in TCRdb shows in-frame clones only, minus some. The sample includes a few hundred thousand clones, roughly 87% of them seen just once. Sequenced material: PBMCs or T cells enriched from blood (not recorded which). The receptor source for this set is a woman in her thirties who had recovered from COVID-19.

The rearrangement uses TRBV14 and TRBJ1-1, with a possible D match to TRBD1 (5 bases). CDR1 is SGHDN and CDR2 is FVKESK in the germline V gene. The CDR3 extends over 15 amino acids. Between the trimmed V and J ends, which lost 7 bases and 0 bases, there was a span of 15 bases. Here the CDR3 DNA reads TGTGCCAGCAATCCGACTGGAGGGGTGAACACTGAAGCTTTCTTT. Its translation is CASNPTGGVNTEAFF.

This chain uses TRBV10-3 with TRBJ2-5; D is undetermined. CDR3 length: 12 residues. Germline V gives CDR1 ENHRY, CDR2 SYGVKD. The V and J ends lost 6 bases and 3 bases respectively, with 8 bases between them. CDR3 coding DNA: TGTGCCATCAGGGTTAGAGAAGAGACCCAGTACTTC. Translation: CAIRVREETQYF.

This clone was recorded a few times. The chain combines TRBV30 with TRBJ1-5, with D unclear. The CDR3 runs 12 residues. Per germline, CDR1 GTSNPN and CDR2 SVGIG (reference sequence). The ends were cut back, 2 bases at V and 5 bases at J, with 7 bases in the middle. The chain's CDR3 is CAWSIGDQPQHF. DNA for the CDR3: TGTGCCTGGAGTATCGGAGATCAGCCCCAGCATTTT.

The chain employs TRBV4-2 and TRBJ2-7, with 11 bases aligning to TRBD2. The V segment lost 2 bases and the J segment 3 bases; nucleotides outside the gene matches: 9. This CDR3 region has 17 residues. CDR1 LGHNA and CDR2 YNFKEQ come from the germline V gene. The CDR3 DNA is TGTGCCAGCAGCCAACTATTCAAGACTAGCGGGGACTACGAGCAGTACTTC. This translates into CASSQLFKTSGDYEQYF.

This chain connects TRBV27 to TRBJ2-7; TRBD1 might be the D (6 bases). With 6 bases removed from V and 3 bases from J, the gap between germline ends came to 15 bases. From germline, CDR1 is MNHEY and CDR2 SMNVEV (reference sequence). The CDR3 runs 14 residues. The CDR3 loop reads CASSLKGRGYEQYF. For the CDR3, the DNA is TGTGCCAGCAGCCTCAAGGGCAGGGGCTACGAGCAGTACTTC.

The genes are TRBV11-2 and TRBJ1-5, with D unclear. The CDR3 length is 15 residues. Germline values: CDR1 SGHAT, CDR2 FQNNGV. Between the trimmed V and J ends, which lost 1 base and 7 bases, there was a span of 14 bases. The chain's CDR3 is CASSLGAGIRQPQHF. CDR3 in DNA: TGTGCCAGCAGCTTAGGGGCCGGGATCCGACAGCCCCAGCATTTT.

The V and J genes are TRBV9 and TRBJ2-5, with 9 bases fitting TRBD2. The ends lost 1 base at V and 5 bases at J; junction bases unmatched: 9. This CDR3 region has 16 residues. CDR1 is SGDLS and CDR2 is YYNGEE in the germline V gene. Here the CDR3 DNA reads TGTGCCAGCAGCGTAATGGCGGGAGGGCCGGGGGAGACCCAGTACTTC. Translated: CASSVMAGGPGETQYF.

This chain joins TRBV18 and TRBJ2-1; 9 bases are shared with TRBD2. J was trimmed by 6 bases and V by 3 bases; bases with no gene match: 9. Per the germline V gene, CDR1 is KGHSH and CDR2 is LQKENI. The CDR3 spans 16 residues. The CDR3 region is CASSPPGLASSNEQFF. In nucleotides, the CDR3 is TGTGCCAGCTCACCCCCGGGACTAGCCTCTTCCAATGAGCAGTTCTTC. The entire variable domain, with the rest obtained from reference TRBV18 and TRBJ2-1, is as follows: NAGVMQNPRHLVRRRGQEARLRCSPMKGHSHVYWYRQLPEEGLKFMVYLQKENIIDESGMPKERFSAEFPKEGPSILRIQQVVRGDSAAYFCASSPPGLASSNEQFFGPGTRLTVL.